These T cell receptor beta chains were read from a single sample in a study of CD8 T cells in Susac syndrome. TCRdb re-called the immunoSEQ multiplex PCR reads with MiXCR, one entry per CDR3 protein. The data contain about 200,000 distinct CDR3 sequences, roughly 90% of them singletons. Sequenced input: CD8+ T cells from PBMCs. These receptors all stem from a human donor with multiple sclerosis. CDR3s include the opening cysteine and the closing phenylalanine or tryptophan. D genes are given only for firm matches. Size tells how often a clone was seen (once, few, many) or the class of an expanded clone, and some rows leave it out.

clone size: few; J gene: TRBJ2-7; D gene: NA; V gene: TRBV12-3/TRBV12-4; CDR3 length: 14; CDR3 protein: CASSFGGGGYEQYF; CDR3 DNA: TGTGCCAGCAGTTTTGGGGGGGGCGGTTACGAGCAGTACTTC
clone size: few; J gene: TRBJ2-2; D gene: NA; V gene: TRBV4-1; CDR3 length: 14; CDR3 protein: CASSQDGVSGELFF; CDR3 DNA: TGCGCCAGCAGCCAAGATGGAGTATCCGGGGAGCTGTTTTTT
clone size: NA; J gene: TRBJ1-5; D gene: NA; V gene: TRBV12-3/TRBV12-4; CDR3 length: 13; CDR3 protein: CASSLVGGSPQHF; CDR3 DNA: TGTGCCAGCAGTTTAGTAGGGGGTTCGCCCCAGCATTTT
clone size: NA; J gene: TRBJ2-5; D gene: NA; V gene: TRBV11-2; CDR3 length: 12; CDR3 protein: CASRGVGETQYF; CDR3 DNA: TGTGCCAGCAGGGGGGTTGGGGAGACCCAGTACTTC
clone size: NA; J gene: TRBJ2-7; D gene: TRBD2; V gene: TRBV7-9; CDR3 length: 15; CDR3 protein: CASSDGGGRVHEQYF; CDR3 DNA: TGTGCCAGCAGCGACGGAGGCGGGAGGGTCCACGAGCAGTACTTC
clone size: NA; J gene: TRBJ1-2; D gene: NA; V gene: TRBV6-5; CDR3 length: 14; CDR3 protein: CASSSDKTNYGYTF; CDR3 DNA: TGTGCCAGCAGTTCCGACAAGACTAACTATGGCTACACCTTC
clone size: NA; J gene: TRBJ2-1; D gene: TRBD1; V gene: TRBV9; CDR3 length: 16; CDR3 protein: CASSTRRGQIINEQFF; CDR3 DNA: TGTGCCAGCAGCACTCGCAGGGGGCAGATAATCAATGAGCAGTTCTTC
clone size: NA; J gene: TRBJ2-1; D gene: NA; V gene: TRBV9; CDR3 length: 18; CDR3 protein: CASSVGGSGQFGGNEQFF; CDR3 DNA: TGTGCCAGCAGCGTAGGGGGTAGCGGACAGTTCGGGGGCAATGAGCAGTTCTTC
clone size: NA; J gene: TRBJ2-1; D gene: TRBD1; V gene: TRBV7-3; CDR3 length: 14; CDR3 protein: CASSLSQGDNEQFF; CDR3 DNA: TGTGCCAGCAGCCTAAGCCAGGGGGACAATGAGCAGTTCTTC
clone size: NA; J gene: TRBJ2-5; D gene: NA; V gene: TRBV2; CDR3 length: 13; CDR3 protein: CASKWEYQETQYF; CDR3 DNA: TGTGCCAGCAAATGGGAGTACCAAGAGACCCAGTACTTC
clone size: NA; J gene: TRBJ1-5; D gene: TRBD1; V gene: TRBV12-3/TRBV12-4; CDR3 length: 15; CDR3 protein: CASSSQGFSNQPQHF; CDR3 DNA: TGTGCCAGCAGTTCACAGGGGTTCAGCAATCAGCCCCAGCATTTT
clone size: NA; J gene: TRBJ2-1; D gene: TRBD1; V gene: TRBV30; CDR3 length: 15; CDR3 protein: CAWVSGTAGFDEQFF; CDR3 DNA: TGTGCCTGGGTCTCCGGGACAGCCGGATTTGATGAGCAGTTCTTC
clone size: NA; J gene: TRBJ2-5; D gene: TRBD2; V gene: TRBV4-1; CDR3 length: 19; CDR3 protein: CASSQDYSTSGDLQETQYF; CDR3 DNA: TGCGCCAGCAGCCAAGATTATTCGACTAGCGGAGACCTCCAAGAGACCCAGTACTTC
clone size: NA; J gene: TRBJ2-1; D gene: TRBD2; V gene: TRBV29-1; CDR3 length: 19; CDR3 protein: CSVEDLQETSGRAGDEQFF; CDR3 DNA: TGCAGCGTTGAAGATCTTCAGGAGACTAGCGGGAGGGCCGGGGATGAGCAGTTCTTC
clone size: NA; J gene: TRBJ2-7; D gene: NA; V gene: TRBV9; CDR3 length: 14; CDR3 protein: CASSPSDNPYEQYF; CDR3 DNA: TGTGCCAGCAGCCCTTCCGACAACCCCTACGAGCAGTACTTC
clone size: NA; J gene: TRBJ1-4; D gene: NA; V gene: TRBV7-9; CDR3 length: 14; CDR3 protein: CASSLDAQVPCLHF; CDR3 DNA: TGTGCCAGCAGCTTAGATGCGCAGGTTCCCTGTTTACATTTT
clone size: NA; J gene: TRBJ2-5; D gene: NA; V gene: TRBV5-6; CDR3 length: 16; CDR3 protein: CASSLGILGPQETQYF; CDR3 DNA: TGTGCCAGCAGCCTGGGTATTCTAGGGCCGCAAGAGACCCAGTACTTC
clone size: NA; J gene: TRBJ1-3; D gene: NA; V gene: TRBV28; CDR3 length: 12; CDR3 protein: CASSFSGNTIYF; CDR3 DNA: TGTGCCAGCAGTTTTTCTGGAAACACCATATATTTT
clone size: NA; J gene: TRBJ2-7; D gene: TRBD2; V gene: TRBV9; CDR3 length: 13; CDR3 protein: CASSVGRGSEQYF; CDR3 DNA: TGTGCCAGCAGCGTAGGGCGGGGGTCCGAGCAGTACTTC
clone size: NA; J gene: TRBJ2-5; D gene: TRBD2; V gene: TRBV30; CDR3 length: 16; CDR3 protein: CAWSVLAGDLQETQYF; CDR3 DNA: TGTGCCTGGAGTGTACTAGCGGGGGACTTACAAGAGACCCAGTACTTC
clone size: NA; J gene: TRBJ1-5; D gene: TRBD1; V gene: TRBV6-2/TRBV6-3; CDR3 length: 15; CDR3 protein: CASSPGTGISQPQHF; CDR3 DNA: TGTGCCAGCAGTCCCGGGACAGGGATTAGTCAGCCCCAGCATTTT
clone size: NA; J gene: TRBJ1-1; D gene: NA; V gene: TRBV18; CDR3 length: 16; CDR3 protein: CASSPPGTLVNTEAFF; CDR3 DNA: TGTGCCAGCTCACCACCTGGGACACTCGTGAACACTGAAGCTTTCTTT
clone size: NA; J gene: TRBJ2-7; D gene: TRBD1; V gene: TRBV7-2; CDR3 length: 14; CDR3 protein: CASSLVDRGDEQYF; CDR3 DNA: TGTGCCAGCAGCTTAGTGGACAGGGGGGACGAGCAGTACTTC
clone size: NA; J gene: TRBJ1-1; D gene: NA; V gene: TRBV6-5; CDR3 length: 14; CDR3 protein: CASSSLQANTEAFF; CDR3 DNA: TGTGCCAGCAGTTCCTTACAGGCGAACACTGAAGCTTTCTTT
clone size: NA; J gene: TRBJ2-5; D gene: NA; V gene: TRBV12-3/TRBV12-4; CDR3 length: 15; CDR3 protein: CASSSLDGEQETQYF; CDR3 DNA: TGTGCCAGCTCCAGTTTAGATGGGGAACAAGAGACCCAGTACTTC
clone size: NA; J gene: TRBJ1-3; D gene: TRBD1; V gene: TRBV23-1; CDR3 length: 17; CDR3 protein: CASSQSGDRNAGNTIYF; CDR3 DNA: TGCGCCAGCAGTCAATCAGGGGACAGGAACGCTGGAAACACCATATATTTT
clone size: few; J gene: TRBJ2-2; D gene: TRBD2; V gene: TRBV4-2; CDR3 length: 15; CDR3 protein: CASSQGTSGTGELFF; CDR3 DNA: TGTGCCAGCAGCCAAGGGACTAGCGGGACCGGGGAGCTGTTTTTT
clone size: NA; J gene: TRBJ2-7; D gene: NA; V gene: TRBV12-5; CDR3 length: 15; CDR3 protein: CASGSTGVNGDEQYF; CDR3 DNA: TGTGCTAGTGGTTCAACTGGGGTAAATGGAGACGAGCAGTACTTC
clone size: NA; J gene: TRBJ2-3; D gene: TRBD2; V gene: TRBV20-1; CDR3 length: 19; CDR3 protein: CSARPYPETSAQSTDTQYF; CDR3 DNA: TGCAGTGCTAGACCATACCCCGAGACTAGCGCCCAGAGCACAGATACGCAGTATTTT
clone size: NA; J gene: TRBJ2-2; D gene: TRBD2; V gene: TRBV27; CDR3 length: 16; CDR3 protein: CASSLPQREGTGELFF; CDR3 DNA: TGTGCCAGCAGTCTTCCCCAGCGGGAGGGCACCGGGGAGCTGTTTTTT
clone size: NA; J gene: TRBJ1-6; D gene: TRBD1; V gene: TRBV3-1; CDR3 length: 18; CDR3 protein: CASSQAVGQGSYNSPLHF; CDR3 DNA: TGTGCCAGCAGCCAAGCTGTTGGACAGGGCTCCTATAATTCACCCCTCCACTTT
clone size: NA; J gene: TRBJ2-7; D gene: TRBD2; V gene: TRBV6-4; CDR3 length: 16; CDR3 protein: CASGSSGGANSYEQYF; CDR3 DNA: TGTGCCAGCGGTAGTAGCGGGGGGGCCAATTCCTACGAGCAGTACTTC
clone size: NA; J gene: TRBJ1-1; D gene: NA; V gene: TRBV15; CDR3 length: 13; CDR3 protein: CATSQRMNTEAFF; CDR3 DNA: TGTGCCACCAGCCAGCGAATGAACACTGAAGCTTTCTTT
clone size: NA; J gene: TRBJ2-7; D gene: TRBD2; V gene: TRBV10-3; CDR3 length: 15; CDR3 protein: CAIRETSGREHEQYF; CDR3 DNA: TGTGCCATCAGAGAGACTAGCGGGAGAGAACACGAGCAGTACTTC
clone size: NA; J gene: TRBJ2-7; D gene: NA; V gene: TRBV27; CDR3 length: 13; CDR3 protein: CASSLSQDHEQYF; CDR3 DNA: TGTGCCAGCAGTTTATCGCAGGACCACGAGCAGTACTTC
clone size: NA; J gene: TRBJ2-1; D gene: NA; V gene: TRBV7-2; CDR3 length: 15; CDR3 protein: CASSPDSSSYNEQFF; CDR3 DNA: TGTGCCAGCAGCCCTGACTCGAGCTCCTACAATGAGCAGTTCTTC
clone size: NA; J gene: TRBJ1-2; D gene: TRBD1; V gene: TRBV29-1; CDR3 length: 15; CDR3 protein: CSVDVRDRGSSGYTF; CDR3 DNA: TGCAGCGTTGATGTCCGGGACAGGGGATCGAGTGGCTACACCTTC
clone size: NA; J gene: TRBJ2-1; D gene: NA; V gene: TRBV5-4; CDR3 length: 18; CDR3 protein: CASSLDQPGVLLYNEQFF; CDR3 DNA: TGTGCCAGCAGCTTGGACCAGCCGGGGGTCCTTTTATACAATGAGCAGTTCTTC
clone size: NA; J gene: TRBJ2-7; D gene: TRBD2; V gene: TRBV6-5; CDR3 length: 12; CDR3 protein: CASSPRGDEQYF; CDR3 DNA: TGTGCCAGCAGCCCGCGGGGGGACGAGCAGTACTTC
clone size: NA; J gene: TRBJ2-7; D gene: NA; V gene: TRBV5-4; CDR3 length: 12; CDR3 protein: CASSRGPLEQYF; CDR3 DNA: TGTGCCAGCAGCCGGGGACCCTTGGAGCAGTACTTC
clone size: NA; J gene: TRBJ2-7; D gene: NA; V gene: TRBV23-1; CDR3 length: 15; CDR3 protein: CASGELTRYSYEQYF; CDR3 DNA: TGCGCCAGCGGGGAGTTGACAAGGTATTCCTACGAGCAGTACTTC
clone size: NA; J gene: TRBJ2-3; D gene: NA; V gene: TRBV6-4; CDR3 length: 13; CDR3 protein: CASSDRLSGTQYF; CDR3 DNA: TGTGCCAGCAGTGACCGACTATCGGGTACGCAGTATTTT
clone size: NA; J gene: TRBJ1-2; D gene: TRBD1; V gene: TRBV29-1; CDR3 length: 12; CDR3 protein: CSGLTGFGGYTF; CDR3 DNA: TGCAGCGGCCTGACAGGGTTTGGTGGCTACACCTTC
clone size: NA; J gene: TRBJ2-5; D gene: TRBD2; V gene: TRBV2; CDR3 length: 15; CDR3 protein: CASGPSGGVGETQYF; CDR3 DNA: TGTGCCAGCGGGCCTAGCGGGGGGGTAGGAGAGACCCAGTACTTC
clone size: NA; J gene: TRBJ2-1; D gene: NA; V gene: TRBV7-9; CDR3 length: 16; CDR3 protein: CASSLVLPAAYNEQFF; CDR3 DNA: TGTGCCAGCAGCTTAGTTCTCCCAGCGGCGTACAATGAGCAGTTCTTC
clone size: NA; J gene: TRBJ2-3; D gene: NA; V gene: TRBV2; CDR3 length: 17; CDR3 protein: CASRTVGHTESTDTQYF; CDR3 DNA: TGTGCCAGCCGAACGGTAGGGCACACAGAAAGCACAGATACGCAGTATTTT
clone size: once; J gene: TRBJ2-2; D gene: NA; V gene: TRBV7-3; CDR3 length: 14; CDR3 protein: CASSLTGVAGELFF; CDR3 DNA: TGTGCCAGCAGCTTAACGGGCGTAGCCGGGGAGCTGTTTTTT
clone size: NA; J gene: TRBJ2-4; D gene: NA; V gene: TRBV7-9; CDR3 length: 15; CDR3 protein: CASSLRPGAKNIQYF; CDR3 DNA: TGTGCCAGCAGCTTAAGGCCCGGGGCCAAAAACATTCAGTACTTC
clone size: NA; J gene: TRBJ1-5; D gene: TRBD1; V gene: TRBV2; CDR3 length: 16; CDR3 protein: CASMGQGGFGNQPQHF; CDR3 DNA: TGTGCCAGCATGGGACAGGGAGGGTTTGGCAATCAGCCCCAGCATTTT
clone size: NA; J gene: TRBJ1-2; D gene: TRBD1; V gene: TRBV15; CDR3 length: 16; CDR3 protein: CATSGPGQGANYGYTF; CDR3 DNA: TGTGCCACCAGCGGGCCCGGACAGGGGGCGAACTATGGCTACACCTTC
clone size: few; J gene: TRBJ2-1; D gene: NA; V gene: TRBV9; CDR3 length: 14; CDR3 protein: CASSVDSGHNEQFF; CDR3 DNA: TGTGCCAGCAGCGTAGACTCGGGGCACAATGAGCAGTTCTTC
clone size: NA; J gene: TRBJ1-1; D gene: NA; V gene: TRBV7-3; CDR3 length: 13; CDR3 protein: CASSVTPNTEAFF; CDR3 DNA: TGTGCCAGCAGCGTAACACCGAACACTGAAGCTTTCTTT
clone size: NA; J gene: TRBJ2-1; D gene: NA; V gene: TRBV12-3/TRBV12-4; CDR3 length: 12; CDR3 protein: CASSPTSFEQFF; CDR3 DNA: TGTGCCAGCAGTCCCACTAGTTTTGAGCAGTTCTTC
clone size: NA; J gene: TRBJ1-1; D gene: NA; V gene: TRBV7-3; CDR3 length: 15; CDR3 protein: CASSPLVRGIAEAFF; CDR3 DNA: TGTGCCAGCAGCCCTTTGGTTCGGGGGATCGCTGAAGCTTTCTTT